This T cell receptor beta chain was found in a study of low-dose radiotherapy and immunotherapy resistance in tumors. Study information: Cohort 1 was given 0.5 Gy per fraction every 2 weeks, for 6.5 Gy total. Every two weeks, one day ahead of radiation and immunotherapy, cyclophosphamide 200 mg/m2 was given (intravenously).

cDNA synthesis used a TRAV/TRBV-specific primer set for both chains. PCR amplification of the TCRs was performed with Phusion for 20 PCR cycles, and it relied on a constant-region primer together with a V-primer adapter. mRNA, after isolation, was amplified by in vitro transcription. TCRdb reanalysed the reads using MiXCR and keeps one entry per CDR3 protein. The table includes tens of thousands of distinct CDR3 sequences, about a sixth detected once. The germline V gene has CDR1 LNHDA and CDR2 SQIVND (reference sequence). The V gene end was trimmed by 7 bases and the J gene end by 8 bases; junction bases not matched to a gene: 7. This CDR3 comprises 13 residues. The time point is: before trial treatment. Donors were treated with nivolumab, ipilimumab, aspirin, and low-dose cyclophosphamide and radiotherapy. This clonotype appeared many times.

The sample here was PBMCs, taken before treatment. The rearrangement joins TRBV19 to TRBJ1-4, with 7 bases lining up with TRBD1. The receptor was isolated from a male donor with prostate cancer. CDR3 loop: CASTTTGTEKLFF. Written as DNA, the CDR3 is TGTGCCAGTACTACGACAGGGACCGAAAAACTGTTTTTT.